One and the same sample provided the 19 T cell receptor beta chains below, sequenced in a study of a mutant IDH1 vaccine in newly diagnosed glioma. Their target antigens are unknown. Produced via immunoSEQ multiplex PCR; TCRdb's table is partial and in-frame only. This sample has 70,000 to 90,000 clones, with over 75% found just once. Regarding time point: week 5, during vaccination. With topical imiquimod, each dose of the vaccine consisted of 300 ug of mutant IDH1 20-mer peptide. The material was PBMCs, obtained from a glioma patient whose treatment included an IDH1 peptide vaccine. These receptors came from a woman in her 50s with glioma.

V and J are TRBV28 and TRBJ1-5; 9 positions agree with TRBD1. This CDR3 comprises 15 residues. Germline values: CDR1 MDHEN, CDR2 SYDVKM. Losses at the gene ends were 4 bases for V and 7 bases for J; bases not matched to a gene: 8. CDR3 in DNA: TGTGCCAGCAGTTCTCCGACAGGGGGTAGACAGCCCCAGCATTTT. Amino acid sequence: CASSSPTGGRQPQHF. Looking up the rest from reference TRBV28 and TRBJ1-5 gives the full variable domain: DVKVTQSSRYLVKRTGEKVFLECVQDMDHENMFWYRQDPGLGLRLIYFSYDVKMKEKGDIPEGYSVSREKKERFSLILESASTNQTSMYLCASSSPTGGRQPQHFGDGTRLSIL.

The chain has TRBV5-6 and TRBJ2-4; possible D gene TRBD2, 5 bases. Germline CDR1 is SGHDT and CDR2 is YYEEEE. V lost 7 bases and J lost 9, with 11 bases in between. The CDR3 consists of 11 residues. CDR3 sequence: CASSRDSIQYF. The CDR3, as DNA: TGTGCCAGCTCCCGGGATTCCATTCAGTACTTC.

J is TRBJ2-1 and V is TRBV10-3; D uncertain. The CDR3 is 12 residues long. The germline CDR1 and CDR2 sequences are ENHRY and SYGVKD. Trimming left V 2 bases short and J 12 bases short, with 11 bases between. The CDR3 sequence: CAISETPHWQFF. The CDR3 DNA is TGTGCCATCAGTGAGACCCCTCATTGGCAGTTCTTC.

This clone has just one count. The rearrangement joins TRBV6-1 to TRBJ1-5; a possible D gene is TRBD1 (5 bases). The CDR3 sequence is 16 residues long. Germline V CDR1 and CDR2: MNHNS, SASEGT. V was shortened by 1 base and J by 0 bases, with 10 bases between the two germline ends. The CDR3 protein is CASSEGGTYSNQPQHF. CDR3 in DNA: TGTGCCAGCAGTGAAGGGGGGACCTATAGCAATCAGCCCCAGCATTTT.

This chain uses TRBV5-1 with TRBJ2-1; unclear D gene. This CDR3 contains 14 residues. In germline, CDR1 is SGHRS, CDR2 YFSETQ. Trimming cost V 3 bases and J 3 bases, with 10 bases left between them. The CDR3 is CASSSQIDYNEQFF. DNA of the CDR3: TGCGCCAGCAGCTCCCAGATTGACTACAATGAGCAGTTCTTC.

The chain couples TRBV11-3 to TRBJ2-7; 8 bases are a match to TRBD1. V lost 3 bases, J lost 5 bases, and 9 bases stayed unmatched. The CDR3 is 15 amino acids. Germline V gene sequence: CDR1 SGHNT, CDR2 YENEEA. CDR3 residues: CASSLAGDRPNEQYF. CDR3 DNA: TGTGCCAGCAGCTTGGCAGGGGACAGGCCCAACGAGCAGTACTTC.

This sequence joins TRBV19 and TRBJ1-5; D is uncertain. The germline V gene encodes CDR1 LNHDA and CDR2 SQIVND (reference sequence). The CDR3 totals 14 residues. V lost 9 bases and J lost 7, with 19 bases in between. The CDR3 protein is CASARNQVGQPQHF. CDR3 in DNA: TGTGCCAGCGCCAGGAATCAAGTGGGGCAGCCCCAGCATTTT.

This clone occurred once. The chain links TRBV6-5 to TRBJ2-7, with 12 bases that match TRBD2. The length of the CDR3 is 14 residues. CDR1 and CDR2 (germline): MNHEY, SVGAGI. V shed 7 bases and J 4 bases; nucleotides not matched to a gene: 5. CDR3 loop: CASTPTSGSYEQYF. In nucleotides, the CDR3 is TGTGCCAGCACCCCGACTAGCGGGAGTTACGAGCAGTACTTC.

The chain employs TRBV10-2 and TRBJ2-4, with 8 nucleotides matching TRBD2. V shed 4 bases and J 1 base; nucleotides not matched to a gene: 3. The CDR3 has 15 amino acids. Germline V lookup: CDR1 WSHSY, CDR2 SAAADI. The CDR3 here is CASSGTGGAKNIQYF. The DNA for the CDR3 is TGCGCCAGCAGTGGGACGGGGGGGGCCAAAAACATTCAGTACTTC.

The CDR3 region has the DNA TGCGCCAGCAGCCAAGATGGGACAGGGAGAGAGCAGTACTTC. Translated, it gives CASSQDGTGREQYF. The J gene is TRBJ2-7, the V gene TRBV4-1; 9 bases map to TRBD1. V lost 0 bases to trimming and J lost 7 bases; unmatched junction nucleotides: 4. The length of the CDR3 is 14 residues. Germline-derived CDR1 and CDR2 are MGHRA and YSYEKL.

The chain links TRBV28 to TRBJ1-2, with D perhaps matching TRBD1 (5 bases). Germline V gene sequence: CDR1 MDHEN, CDR2 SYDVKM. The CDR3 is 15 amino acids. V was shortened by 2 bases and J by 3 bases, with 13 bases between the two germline ends. CDR3 residues: CASSLRDLEDYGYTF. The CDR3 nucleotides read TGTGCCAGCAGTTTAAGGGACCTGGAGGACTATGGCTACACCTTC.

V is TRBV5-1 and J is TRBJ2-3; 9 bases are a match to TRBD1. V lost 4 bases and J lost 5; bases outside the gene matches: 8. Germline V gene sequence: CDR1 SGHRS, CDR2 YFSETQ. The CDR3 loop spans 15 amino acids. The CDR3 nucleotides read TGCGCCAGCAGCCGAGCGACGGACAGGGGAGATACGCAGTATTTT. Its protein is CASSRATDRGDTQYF.

The CDR3 spells CAWRRTGYNQPQHF. The CDR3 coding sequence is TGTGCCTGGAGAAGGACAGGATACAATCAGCCCCAGCATTTT. This chain connects TRBV30 to TRBJ1-5, with 7 bases identical to TRBD1. After removal of 3 bases from V and 3 bases from J, the junction contained 5 bases not matched to a gene. CDR3 length equals 14 residues. Per germline, CDR1 GTSNPN and CDR2 SVGIG (reference sequence).

In nucleotides, the CDR3 is TGTGCCAGCAGTTACAACTCGGATTACGAGCAGTACTTC. This translates into CASSYNSDYEQYF. The chain employs TRBV6-6 and TRBJ2-7; D is ambiguous. The CDR3 totals 13 residues. Looked up from germline, CDR1 is MNHNY and CDR2 is SVGAGI (reference sequence). V was pared by 2 bases and J by 4 bases, with 9 bases between.

The chain carries TRBV6-5 and TRBJ1-1; D remains ambiguous. Germline V gene lookup returns CDR1 MNHEY and CDR2 SVGAGI. V shed 4 bases and J shed 0 bases, with 12 bases lying between them. The CDR3 length is 15 residues. As DNA, the CDR3 is TGTGCCAGCAGTTTCAACCGGGATTTGAACACTGAAGCTTTCTTT. Amino acids: CASSFNRDLNTEAFF.

This chain joins TRBV21-1 and TRBJ2-7; the table's TRBD1 call for D was not verified on the DNA. TRBV21-1 is classified as a pseudogene. CDR3 length: 15 amino acids. The CDR3 reads CASSKGPGGSYEQYF. CDR3 DNA sequence: TGTGCCAGCAGCAAAGGGCCAGGGGGCTCCTACGAGCAGTACTTC.

The V gene is TRBV28, the J gene TRBJ2-7; D uncertain. The CDR3 covers 13 residues. Germline loops: CDR1 MDHEN, CDR2 SYDVKM. Trimming removed 4 bases at V and 6 bases at J, with 13 bases between. Here the CDR3 DNA reads TGTGCCAGCAGTTCTGACAAATCACTCGAGCAGTACTTC. Its translation: CASSSDKSLEQYF. The complete variable domain, with remaining parts taken from reference TRBV28 and TRBJ2-7, reads DVKVTQSSRYLVKRTGEKVFLECVQDMDHENMFWYRQDPGLGLRLIYFSYDVKMKEKGDIPEGYSVSREKKERFSLILESASTNQTSMYLCASSSDKSLEQYFGPGTRLTVT.

This clone showed up just a few times. This chain uses TRBV5-1 with TRBJ1-5, with D possibly being TRBD1 (6 bases). Trimming shortened V by 2 bases and J by 2 bases, and 11 bases separated the two germline ends. The CDR3 length is 15 residues. Per the germline V gene, CDR1 is SGHRS and CDR2 is YFSETQ. The CDR3 DNA reads as TGCGCCAGCAGCTTTTCGGGGGCTGGCAATCAGCCCCAGCATTTT. Residues: CASSFSGAGNQPQHF.

The chain employs TRBV28 and TRBJ1-2, with D maybe TRBD1 (5 bases). Per germline, CDR1 MDHEN and CDR2 SYDVKM. This CDR3 comprises 12 residues. V was shortened by 6 bases and J by 7 bases, with 12 bases between the two germline ends. The chain's CDR3 is CASSPVTGGYTF. CDR3 DNA sequence: TGTGCCAGCAGCCCCGTAACAGGTGGCTACACCTTC.